This TCR beta chain is from a study of cytomegalovirus exposure and HLA in healthy donors. The germline V and J ends were trimmed by 0 bases and 4 bases, with 10 bases remaining between them. Germline V CDR1 and CDR2: SGHNT, YYREEE (reference sequence). This CDR3 is built from 14 residues. 13 Jbeta primers and 60 Vbeta primers were used for the PCR. Libraries were prepared by immunoSEQ multiplex PCR; TCRdb keeps only in-frame clonotypes and omits some of them. The sample yields some 100,000 clones, roughly 79% seen once. The sequencing input was PBMCs. The chain is built from TRBV5-4 and TRBJ1-2; possibly TRBD1 for D (6 bases). This TCR was sampled from a female donor in good health and CMV-seropositive. The CDR3 loop is CASSLAQGTYGYTF. In DNA, the CDR3 is TGTGCCAGCAGCTTGGCACAGGGAACCTATGGCTACACCTTC.